Listed here is a single T cell receptor (beta chain). Its target is unknown. V gave up 6 bases and J gave up 0 bases, with 10 bases separating them. This CDR3 is 14 amino acids long. CDR1 SGDLS and CDR2 YYNGEE come from the germline V gene. PCR used 60 Vbeta primers and 13 Jbeta primers. Assay used: immunoSEQ multiplex PCR; TCRdb lists only in-frame clones, some missing. The top ten hold approximately 8.8% of the sample, which has about 120,000 clones, 75% to 85% seen once. The donors, nominally healthy at sampling, likely had unrecorded immune exposures. These data are taken from a study of cytomegalovirus exposure and HLA in healthy donors. Points from the study as a whole: Within the data, a cluster of highly shared sequence variants was likely a sequencing artifact. Analysis was performed later, and it showed HLA-associated TCR beta chains to be more clonally expanded than equally common others.

V gene TRBV9 combines with J gene TRBJ2-1; D is possibly TRBD2 (6 bases). The material sequenced was PBMCs. The receptor was isolated from a female donor in good health and CMV-seropositive. The CDR3 sequence: CASNGGSSYNEQFF. The CDR3, as DNA: TGTGCCAGCAATGGGGGGAGCTCCTACAATGAGCAGTTCTTC.